This T cell receptor (beta chain) emerged from a study of blood T cell repertoires in COVID-19 (TCRdb year 2020). Looking at the study overall: Collaborator samples came from the United States, Italy and Spain and covered acute and convalescent phases of COVID-19. Where available, HLA class I and class II types were taken from metadata supplied by the sample provider and were not determined by assay-based typing. The material from the prospective study consisted of cDNA or gDNA derived from T cells, B-cell-depleted T cells, or PBMCs. The sample metadata nearly always contained a de-identified subject ID, COVID-19 status, age in years and sex. The repertoires were made available in a free public database intended to serve as a resource for research on the immune response to SARS-CoV-2. Samples came from the ongoing ImmuneRACE study (first 160 participants) plus 1,254 subjects from 6 global collaborators. Deeply sampled blood TCRbeta repertoires from subjects exposed to, actively infected with, or recovered from COVID-19 were included in the dataset.

This clone was recorded a few times. What this receptor recognizes is not known. Nothing much larger sits one base from this clone, and base qualities are not available. The immunoSEQ Assay, a bias-controlled multiplex PCR, was used to amplify TCRbeta CDR3 regions from genomic DNA. In the paper's pipeline: Within the assay, amplification of reference gene primers was used to estimate how many nucleated cells each sample contained. To quantify the absolute abundance of each unique TCRbeta CDR3 rearrangement, sequence reads were collapsed and filtered. For each sample, productive Simpson clonality was calculated by taking the square root of Simpson's diversity index across productive rearrangements. TCRdb provides this immuneACCESS table in a form limited to in-frame rearrangements. Some clones are lacking; in checked studies, under half of them reflect an unresolved V gene, and why the rest are absent is not known. V and J calls and clone size are those listed in that table; D and trimming were worked out from the DNA. The table for this sample lists about 200,000 clones; approximately 80% of them were counted only once. 6.5% to 7% of the sample goes to the ten largest clones.

The research as a whole found: The quantity of clinical and demographic metadata differed by source and by participant and was supplied without curation.

Collaborating institutions collected whole blood in K2EDTA tubes following their own protocols. For TCRbeta analysis, collaborators shipped samples as frozen whole blood, isolated PBMCs, or DNA extracted from either of those sample types. The material sequenced was peripheral blood. The source of this sequence is a human donor with acute or convalescent COVID-19. The donor label of this sample is uncertain.

CDR3 reads: CASSPGQGRSPLHF. The DNA sequence is as follows: TGTGCCAGCAGCCCGGGACAGGGCCGTTCACCCCTCCACTTT. The V and J genes are TRBV5-8 and TRBJ1-6; TRBD1 agrees with 9 junctional bases. V is trimmed back by 4 bases and J by 9 bases, and the junction contains 5 bases that no gene match accounts for. CDR1 and CDR2, per the germline V gene, are SGHTS and YDEGEE. From its cysteine to its phenylalanine, the CDR3 spans 14 amino acids. Just CDR3 DNA is preserved here, 42 bases in frame from base 1.